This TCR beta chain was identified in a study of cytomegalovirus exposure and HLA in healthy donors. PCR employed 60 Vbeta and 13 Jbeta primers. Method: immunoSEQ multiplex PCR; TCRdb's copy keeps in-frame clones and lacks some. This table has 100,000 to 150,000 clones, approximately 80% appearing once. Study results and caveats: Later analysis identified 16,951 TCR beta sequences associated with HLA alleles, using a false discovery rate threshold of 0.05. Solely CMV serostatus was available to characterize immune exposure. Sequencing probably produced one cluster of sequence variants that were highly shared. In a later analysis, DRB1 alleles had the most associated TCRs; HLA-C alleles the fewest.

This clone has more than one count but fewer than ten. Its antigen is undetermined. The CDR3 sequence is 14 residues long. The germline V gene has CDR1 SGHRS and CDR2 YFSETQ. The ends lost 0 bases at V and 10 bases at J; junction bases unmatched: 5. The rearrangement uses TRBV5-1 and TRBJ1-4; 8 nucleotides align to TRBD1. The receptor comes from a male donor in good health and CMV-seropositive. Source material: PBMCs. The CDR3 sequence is CASSLGGQDAKLFF. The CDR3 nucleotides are TGCGCCAGCAGCTTGGGGGGACAGGATGCAAAACTGTTTTTT.